Below are 9 T cell receptor beta chains sequenced from a single sample in a study of Ad26.COV2.S vaccination and SARS-CoV-2 variants. Treatment defined: about 20 received Ad26.COV2.S at low or high dose, single or two shots; about 5 received placebo; per-sample allocation not given. Sampling was done on day 63 after the first vaccine or placebo injection. Sequencing used immunoSEQ multiplex PCR; TCRdb keeps in-frame clones, though not all of them. Of approximately 300,000 clones in the sample, about 86% were seen once. The specimen was peripheral blood, collected in a trial of Ad26.COV2.S vaccine versus placebo. The receptors originated from a person aged 18-65 years who received the Ad26.COV2.S COVID-19 vaccine or a placebo.

This clone was seen just once. Written as DNA, the CDR3 is TGCGCCAGCAGCTTGGACGTCTCGACCTACGAGCAGTACTTC. This translates into CASSLDVSTYEQYF. This chain joins TRBV5-1 and TRBJ2-7; no firm D call. The germline gives CDR1 SGHRS, CDR2 YFSETQ. The CDR3 spans 14 residues. V was trimmed by 0 bases and J by 2 bases, leaving 9 bases between them.

V usage is TRBV20-1 and J usage is TRBJ2-2; D is possibly TRBD1 (5 bases). Per germline, CDR1 DFQATT and CDR2 SNEGSKA (reference sequence). Trimming stripped 3 bases from V and 5 bases from J, with 16 bases between. The CDR3 has 15 amino acids. For the CDR3, the DNA is TGCAGTGCTAGTTACGGCAGGGTGGGGACCGGGGAGCTGTTTTTT. Translating gives CSASYGRVGTGELFF.

To note about this clone: Relative to the germline gene, one junction end is altered; a read error may explain this. J is TRBJ1-6 and V is TRBV5-1; D is perhaps TRBD1 (5 bases). Germline V gene lookup returns CDR1 SGHRS and CDR2 YFSETQ. The CDR3 has 14 residues. DNA of the CDR3: TGCGCCCGCAGCTTGGGGGGGGAGGTAGGAGCCCTCCACTTT. This translates into CARSLGGEVGALHF.

The V call is TRBV6-6, the J call TRBJ2-2, with TRBD1 matching 7 bases. J gave up 3 bases and V 2 bases, and 3 bases lay outside the gene matches. Germline V gene lookup returns CDR1 MNHNY and CDR2 SVGAGI (reference sequence). The CDR3 runs 15 residues. The CDR3 reads CASSYKDRYTGELFF. In DNA, the CDR3 is TGTGCCAGCAGTTACAAGGACAGGTACACCGGGGAGCTGTTTTTT.

The table lists this clone with many counts. A read error may produce the germline difference seen at one junction end. The V call is TRBV28, the J call TRBJ2-7; 10 nucleotides line up with TRBD1. The CDR3 is 11 residues long. CDR1 MDHEN and CDR2 SYDVKM come from the germline V gene. As DNA, the CDR3 is TGTGCCAGCAGTCTCGGGACAGGGGCGGAATTC. It codes for CASSLGTGAEF.

This chain connects TRBV7-9 to TRBJ1-1, with TRBD1 matching over 8 bases. The CDR3 has 15 amino acids. Germline V gene lookup returns CDR1 SEHNR and CDR2 FQNEAQ (reference sequence). With 2 bases clipped from V and 6 bases from J, the junction kept 8 bases outside the gene matches. Here the CDR3 reads CASSLFGQGTAEAFF. For the CDR3, the DNA is TGTGCCAGCAGCTTATTTGGACAGGGAACGGCTGAAGCTTTCTTT. Based on the CDR3 plus reference TRBV7-9 and TRBJ1-1, the full variable domain is DTGVSQNPRHKITKRGQNVTFRCDPISEHNRLYWYRQTLGQGPEFLTYFQNEAQLEKSRLLSDRFSAERPKGSFSTLEIQRTEQGDSAMYLCASSLFGQGTAEAFFGQGTRLTVV.

The chain joins TRBV19 to TRBJ2-6; possible D gene TRBD1, 6 bases. Germline CDR1 reads LNHDA; CDR2 reads SQIVND (reference sequence). The length of the CDR3 is 15 residues. V lost 6 bases, J lost 2 bases, and 11 bases lay in between. The CDR3 loop reads CASSQQGAGANVLTF. CDR3 coding DNA: TGTGCCAGTAGCCAACAGGGAGCTGGGGCCAACGTCCTGACTTTC.

Regarding this clone: The junction departs from germline at one end; a sequencing error may be responsible. This rearrangement joins TRBV30 to TRBJ2-3, with 9 bases matching TRBD2. CDR3 size: 14 residues. From germline, CDR1 is GTSNPN and CDR2 SVGIG (reference sequence). CDR3 bases: TGTGCCTGGAAACCCGGGACTAGCAGAGATACGCAGTATTTT. Translation gives CAWKPGTSRDTQYF.

The V call is TRBV2, the J call TRBJ2-1; 7 nucleotides align to TRBD1. The CDR3 consists of 16 residues. Germline trimming cut 11 bases from V and 6 bases from J; bases unmatched to any gene: 19. Germline-derived CDR1 and CDR2 are SNHLY and FYNNEI. The CDR3 bases are TGTGCCGGACAGGACCGCCCAACCCTTCAGGGCAATGAGCAGTTCTTC. Protein sequence: CAGQDRPTLQGNEQFF.